This is a list of T cell receptor beta chains from one sample in a study of response to subunit inactivated influenza vaccine. TCRdb reprocessed the RT-PCR reads with MiXCR, giving one entry per CDR3 protein. The table shows 600,000 to 850,000 distinct CDR3 sequences, with 14% occurring only once. The specimen was PBMCs from blood, collected roughly 15 days before vaccination. Receptor source: a man in his fifties who received an inactivated influenza vaccine. Each CDR3 is given with its conserved first and last residue. Each record gives: J gene, D gene, clone size, V gene, CDR3 DNA, CDR3 protein. D genes are given only for firm matches. Clone size is not always given. Where it is, it says once, few, many or a class for expanded clones.

TRBJ2-1	TRBD2	few	TRBV28	TGTGCCAGCAGTAACACGGGACTAGCGGGGGTTAGGTCGTGGAGGAATGAGCAGTTCTTC	CASSNTGLAGVRSWRNEQFF
TRBJ2-1	NA	NA	TRBV24-1	TGTGCCACCAGTGATTTCGAGGCTAATGAGCAGTTCTTC	CATSDFEANEQFF
TRBJ2-2	TRBD2	many	TRBV4-3	TGCGCCAGCAGCCACACTCTAGCGGGAGGGTCGGCCGGGGAGCTGTTTTTT	CASSHTLAGGSAGELFF
TRBJ2-6	NA	NA	TRBV5-1	TGCGCCAGCAGCTTGGGTCAGGAACTTAACTCTGGGGCCAACGTCCTGACTTTC	CASSLGQELNSGANVLTF
TRBJ1-1	TRBD1	many	TRBV12-3/TRBV12-4	TGTGCCAGCAGTTCAACAGGGGAGAACATGAACACTGAAGCTTTCTTT	CASSSTGENMNTEAFF
TRBJ2-2	TRBD1	few	TRBV7-3	TGTGCCAGCAGCAAGACAGGGGGCGAGTCCGGGGAGCTGTTTTTT	CASSKTGGESGELFF
TRBJ2-1	TRBD1	many	TRBV27	TGTGCCAGCAGACAGGGGGCCGTATCTTCGAATGAGCAGTTCTTC	CASRQGAVSSNEQFF
TRBJ1-2	TRBD1	NA	TRBV5-4	TGTGCCAGCAGCCCGCAGGGGGTTGCTAACTATGGCTACACCTTC	CASSPQGVANYGYTF
TRBJ2-1	TRBD2	few	TRBV10-3	TGTGCCATCCGGGGGGGGCCAATTAATGAGCAGTTCTTC	CAIRGGPINEQFF
TRBJ1-1	NA	NA	TRBV5-1	TGCGCCGGCAGCTTGGATGGGATCTCGGGGACTGAAGCTTTCTTT	CAGSLDGISGTEAFF
TRBJ2-3	NA	NA	TRBV12-3/TRBV12-4	TGTGCCAGCAGTTACCCACAGGATACGCAGTATTTT	CASSYPQDTQYF
TRBJ2-3	NA	NA	TRBV29-1	TGCAGCGCTGGGCCACGGGATACGCAGTATTTT	CSAGPRDTQYF
TRBJ2-1	TRBD1	NA	TRBV6-1	TGTGCCAGCAGTCCTAGGACAGGGCCGAGCTACAATGAGCAGTTCTTC	CASSPRTGPSYNEQFF
TRBJ2-7	NA	few	TRBV20-1	TGCAGTGCTAGCCACAGAGGCGGCTACGAGCAGTACTTC	CSASHRGGYEQYF
TRBJ2-3	NA	NA	TRBV18	TGTGCCATCTCACCGTCTGGGGATACGCAGTATTTT	CAISPSGDTQYF
TRBJ2-1	NA	NA	TRBV7-9	TGTGCCAGCAGCTTAGCTCAGGGAAGATGGAATGAGCAGTTCTTC	CASSLAQGRWNEQFF
TRBJ2-3	NA	many	TRBV2	TGTGCCAGCGGTACTCACATCGAGGCTAGCACAGATACGCAGTATTTT	CASGTHIEASTDTQYF
TRBJ2-1	TRBD2	NA	TRBV12-3/TRBV12-4	TGTGCCAGCAGTGCCCTAGCGGGGGGGTTTGCTAATGAGCAGTTCTTC	CASSALAGGFANEQFF
TRBJ1-2	NA	many	TRBV7-9	TGTGCCAGCAGCTTAGCTAATTGGATCTGGACCTTC	CASSLANWIWTF
TRBJ2-7	NA	NA	TRBV7-2	TGTGCCAGCAGCCATTTAGATTACAGCTCCTACGAGCAGTACTTC	CASSHLDYSSYEQYF
TRBJ2-1	TRBD2	few	TRBV3-1	TGTGCCAGCAGCTCAAGGTGGGCTAGCGGGGCTGAGCAGTTCTTC	CASSSRWASGAEQFF
TRBJ2-1	NA	few	TRBV7-8	TGTGCCAGCAGCTCCCCAGGGGCTGCCTCCTACAATGAGCAGTTCTTC	CASSSPGAASYNEQFF
TRBJ2-3	TRBD2	few	TRBV29-1	TGCAGCGTTGAAATGCGAGTAGCGGGAGGGGCAGATACGCAGTATTTT	CSVEMRVAGGADTQYF
TRBJ2-1	NA	NA	TRBV29-1	TGCAGCGTTGTGAAGGGGGATGAGCAGTTCTTC	CSVVKGDEQFF
TRBJ1-3	NA	many	TRBV7-9	TGTGCCAGCACCCCCACTGGAAACACCATATATTTT	CASTPTGNTIYF
TRBJ2-1	TRBD2	NA	TRBV7-8	TGTGCCAGCAGCTCCACCCGATTAGCGGGATACAATGAGCAGTTCTTC	CASSSTRLAGYNEQFF
TRBJ2-1	TRBD2	few	TRBV5-4	TGTGCCAGCAGCTTGGCCAGCGGGGGGCCAAACAATGAGCAGTTCTTC	CASSLASGGPNNEQFF
TRBJ2-3	NA	few	TRBV20-1	TGCAGTGCAGCAGACAGAATCACAGATACGCAGTATTTT	CSAADRITDTQYF
TRBJ1-4	NA	NA	TRBV5-1	TGCGCCAGCAGCTTATGGGCGTCTGCAACTAATGAAAAACTGTTTTTT	CASSLWASATNEKLFF
TRBJ2-7	NA	few	TRBV10-3	TGTGCCATCAGTGAGTCGTATAGTAGCTCCTACGAGCAGTACTTC	CAISESYSSSYEQYF
TRBJ2-3	NA	NA	TRBV5-1	TGCGCCAGCAGCTTGGCCTCGAAGGGCACAGATACGCAGTATTTT	CASSLASKGTDTQYF
TRBJ2-1	TRBD2	NA	TRBV14	TGTGCCACAGGGACTAGCGGAAAGGTTGAGCAGTTCTTC	CATGTSGKVEQFF
TRBJ2-7	NA	many	TRBV20-1	TGCAGTGCTAGACCTTACAGGGAAATCACCGAGCAGTACTTC	CSARPYREITEQYF
TRBJ2-7	TRBD1	few	TRBV10-3	TGTGCCATCAGTGAACGGGACAGGGGGTTAATCTACGAGCAGTACTTC	CAISERDRGLIYEQYF
TRBJ2-1	NA	NA	TRBV29-1	TGCAGCGTTCGAGCCGTGCACAATGAGCAGTTCTTC	CSVRAVHNEQFF
TRBJ1-6	TRBD1	few	TRBV27	TGTGCCAGCAGTTACAGGGGGACAGGGACCTATAATTCACCCCTCCACTTT	CASSYRGTGTYNSPLHF
TRBJ2-1	TRBD2	few	TRBV16	TGTGCCAGCAGCCAAACATCCCCGGGACTAGCCCGAAATGAGCAGTTCTTC	CASSQTSPGLARNEQFF
TRBJ2-2	NA	many	TRBV5-1	TGCGCCAGCAGCTTGGCTACAGGTTTCGGGGAGCTGTTTTTT	CASSLATGFGELFF
TRBJ2-1	NA	few	TRBV5-5	TGTGCCAGCAGCCTGGATGAAGTCACGGGACCAGCCTACAATGAGCAGTTCTTC	CASSLDEVTGPAYNEQFF
TRBJ2-3	TRBD2	few	TRBV20-1	TGCAGTGCTATTATGGGACTAGCCACAGATACGCAGTATTTT	CSAIMGLATDTQYF
TRBJ2-7	TRBD1	few	TRBV5-1	TGCGCCAGCAGCTTCGGGACAGGGATCCACGAGCAGTACTTC	CASSFGTGIHEQYF
TRBJ1-4	NA	NA	TRBV2	TGTGCCAGCTCCCCCCCCAGGGGAGGGTATGAAAAACTGTTTTTT	CASSPPRGGYEKLFF
TRBJ2-7	NA	NA	TRBV27	TGTGCCAGCACCCTTAGTACAGGCTCCTACGAGCAGTACTTC	CASTLSTGSYEQYF
TRBJ1-6	NA	NA	TRBV11-3	TGTGCCAGCTCCCCAGGCTATAATTCACCCCTCCACTTT	CASSPGYNSPLHF
TRBJ2-3	NA	NA	TRBV11-2	TGTGCCAGCAGCTCCATCCGACGGCGCCTTCTTCGCGGGTGGGATACGCAGTATTTT	CASSSIRRRLLRGWDTQYF